This T cell receptor (beta chain) emerged from a study of T cells in localized non-small cell lung cancer. V was pared by 1 base and J by 11 bases, with 14 bases between. CDR1 SGHVS and CDR2 FQNEAQ come from the germline V gene. The CDR3 runs 13 residues. TCRdb's table, derived via immunoSEQ multiplex PCR, lists solely in-frame clones and lacks some. The profile shows approximately 83,000 clones, 88% of them singletons. Here the sequenced sample was peripheral blood, taken before any cancer treatment. This clonotype was obtained from a woman aged 35 to 70 with stage I squamous cell lung carcinoma. The V call is TRBV7-8, the J call TRBJ1-1, with TRBD1 as a possible D gene (6 bases). CDR3 nucleotide sequence: TGTGCCAGCAGCTTAGACAGGGATCCGTACGCTTTCTTT. Its protein product is CASSLDRDPYAFF.